Listed below are T cell receptor beta chains from one sample, sequenced in a study of T cell repertoires in cytomegalovirus infection. TCRdb recomputed calls from the reads with MiXCR, one row per CDR3 protein. The sample holds around 900,000 distinct CDR3 sequences, 31% seen once. These receptors lack a known antigen. The source was cultured CD8+ T cells from PBMCs, collected from culture after CMV antigen stimulation. The receptors originated from a human donor in good health (CMV status not recorded). Some clones in this sample may be carry-over from other donors' samples. The CDR3 runs from the conserved cysteine through the conserved F or W.

cdr3_aa: CASSSPGLNEKLFF
j_call: TRBJ1-4
v_call: TRBV7-8

cdr3_aa: CASSPATGAGGYTF
j_call: TRBJ1-2
v_call: TRBV9

cdr3_aa: CASSSQGGTADTQYF
j_call: TRBJ2-3
v_call: TRBV7-6

cdr3_aa: CASSVGNPTDTQYF
j_call: TRBJ2-3
v_call: TRBV9

cdr3_aa: CASSTRTGGNTGELFF
j_call: TRBJ2-2
v_call: TRBV27

cdr3_aa: CAISEPDRIFNYGYTF
j_call: TRBJ1-2
v_call: TRBV10-3

cdr3_aa: CASSHEAGGGTDTQYF
j_call: TRBJ2-3
v_call: TRBV4-2

cdr3_aa: CASSFLDNYGYTF
j_call: TRBJ1-2
v_call: TRBV28

cdr3_aa: CASSPSGALPYEQYF
j_call: TRBJ2-7
v_call: TRBV7-9

cdr3_aa: CASSFLGVEAFF
j_call: TRBJ1-1
v_call: TRBV6-4

cdr3_aa: CASSQETSGVDEQFF
j_call: TRBJ2-1
v_call: TRBV4-1

cdr3_aa: CASSLWVQRGDTDTQYF
j_call: TRBJ2-3
v_call: TRBV11-2

cdr3_aa: CASSRSPGQNNQPQHF
j_call: TRBJ1-5
v_call: TRBV7-6

cdr3_aa: CASSTKAGGAYKDSPLHF
j_call: TRBJ1-6
v_call: TRBV19

cdr3_aa: CASSPDPETQYF
j_call: TRBJ2-5
v_call: TRBV27

cdr3_aa: CAVWEQGANQPQHF
j_call: TRBJ1-5
v_call: TRBV10-2

cdr3_aa: CATKGGNTEAFF
j_call: TRBJ1-1
v_call: TRBV7-8

cdr3_aa: CASSPSGTVHGYTF
j_call: TRBJ1-2
v_call: TRBV7-9

cdr3_aa: CASSPPSGRNSPLHF
j_call: TRBJ1-6
v_call: TRBV18

cdr3_aa: CASSLWDRGKTGELFF
j_call: TRBJ2-2
v_call: TRBV12-3/TRBV12-4

cdr3_aa: CASSLGQGPSPLHF
j_call: TRBJ1-6
v_call: TRBV7-8

cdr3_aa: CASSYSSRSPLHF
j_call: TRBJ1-6
v_call: TRBV6-5

cdr3_aa: CVGGGGADSGANVLTF
j_call: TRBJ2-6
v_call: TRBV2

cdr3_aa: CASSLSTGGYTF
j_call: TRBJ1-2
v_call: TRBV27

cdr3_aa: CASSPSGTGTLTIF
j_call: TRBJ1-1
v_call: TRBV9

cdr3_aa: CSVEGTALLEAFF
j_call: TRBJ1-1
v_call: TRBV29-1